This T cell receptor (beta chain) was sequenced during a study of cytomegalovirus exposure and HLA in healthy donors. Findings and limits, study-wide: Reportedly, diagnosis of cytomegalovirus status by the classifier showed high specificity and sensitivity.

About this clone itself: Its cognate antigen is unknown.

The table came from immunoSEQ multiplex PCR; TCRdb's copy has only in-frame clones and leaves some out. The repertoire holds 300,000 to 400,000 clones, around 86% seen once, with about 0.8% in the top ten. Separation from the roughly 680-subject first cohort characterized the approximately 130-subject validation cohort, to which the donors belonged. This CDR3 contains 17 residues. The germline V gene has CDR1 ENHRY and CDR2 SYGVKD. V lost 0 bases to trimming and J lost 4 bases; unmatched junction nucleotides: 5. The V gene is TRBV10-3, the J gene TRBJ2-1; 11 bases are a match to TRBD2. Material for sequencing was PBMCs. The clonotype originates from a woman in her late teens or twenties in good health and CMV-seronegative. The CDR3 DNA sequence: TGTGCCATCAGTGAGTCCTTAGCGGGAGGGAGATACAATGAGCAGTTCTTC. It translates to CAISESLAGGRYNEQFF.